One sample yielded the 24 T cell receptor beta chains listed below, sequenced in a study of blood T cells in healthy people across ages. A second about 7 to 11 cycle PCR used barcoded and J-beta primers. TCRdb reanalysed the 5' RACE reads using MiXCR and keeps one entry per CDR3 protein. Among about 1.8 million distinct CDR3 sequences, around 48% were seen once, and the ten largest hold less than 2.5%. Sequencing was performed on blood. Receptors were obtained from a woman aged 40 to 55 in good health.

V gene TRBV18 combines with J gene TRBJ1-1; TRBD1 is a possible D gene (5 bases). The germline CDR1 and CDR2 sequences are KGHSH and LQKENI. The length of the CDR3 is 12 residues. V was trimmed by 3 bases and J by 8 bases, leaving 10 bases between them. The CDR3 here is CASSPWGEEAFF. In DNA, the CDR3 is TGTGCCAGCTCACCCTGGGGGGAAGAAGCTTTCTTT.

The chain is built from TRBV7-2 and TRBJ1-6, with D maybe TRBD1 (5 bases). CDR1 and CDR2 (germline): SGHTA, FQGNSA. The CDR3 has 15 residues. Trimming cost V 5 bases and J 8 bases, with 16 bases left between them. The CDR3 is CASSPQAWGDSPLHF. CDR3 coding DNA: TGTGCCAGCAGCCCACAGGCTTGGGGGGATTCACCCCTCCACTTT.

This clonotype showed up just a few times. CDR3 loop: CASSNQGGVKTQYF. The CDR3 DNA reads as TGTGCCAGCAGTAATCAGGGGGGGGTGAAGACCCAGTACTTC. This chain uses TRBV12-3 or TRBV12-4 with TRBJ2-5, with D perhaps matching TRBD1 or TRBD2 (7 bases each). Trimming pared 5 bases from V and 6 bases from J, leaving 16 bases between. The CDR3 loop spans 14 amino acids.

This sequence joins TRBV7-2 and TRBJ1-2; maybe TRBD1 (6 bases). The germline CDR1 and CDR2 sequences are SGHTA and FQGNSA. The V end was cut by 6 bases, the J end by 0 bases, with 14 bases between. This CDR3 comprises 15 residues. The CDR3 nucleotides read TGTGCCAGCAGAGAGGGGGACCTAACTAACTATGGCTACACCTTC. It yields the protein CASREGDLTNYGYTF.

This clonotype was found a few times. V and J are TRBV7-2 and TRBJ1-5; D not certain. Per the germline V gene, CDR1 is SGHTA and CDR2 is FQGNSA. The V end was cut by 1 base, the J end by 2 bases, with 9 bases between. The CDR3 has 15 amino acids. CDR3 DNA sequence: TGTGCCAGCAGCTTAGTTCAAGATCGCAATCAGCCCCAGCATTTT. This translates into CASSLVQDRNQPQHF.

In DNA, the CDR3 is TGCAGTGCTAGTGTTCGGGGCCACTTTGGCTACACCTTC. Protein: CSASVRGHFGYTF. V is TRBV20-1 and J is TRBJ1-2; D might be TRBD1 (5 bases). With 3 bases removed from V and 7 bases from J, the gap between germline ends came to 15 bases. Germline V gene lookup returns CDR1 DFQATT and CDR2 SNEGSKA (reference sequence). The CDR3 spans 13 residues.

This rearrangement joins TRBV4-3 to TRBJ2-3; 7 bases align to TRBD2. V shed 0 bases and J 5 bases; nucleotides not matched to a gene: 20. CDR3 length: 20 amino acids. Germline loops: CDR1 LGHNA, CDR2 YSLEER. For the CDR3, the DNA is TGCGCCAGCAGCCAAGATTTCTTAGGGGCCCTGACTAGCTATGGAGATACGCAGTATTTT. Translation: CASSQDFLGALTSYGDTQYF.

V is TRBV4-3 and J is TRBJ2-3; 13 bases align to TRBD2. This CDR3 is 17 amino acids long. The J segment lost 1 base and the V segment lost 7 bases, leaving 8 bases of the junction unmatched. The germline CDR1 and CDR2 sequences are LGHNA and YSLEER. The CDR3 region is CASTQRLAGGRTDTQYF. CDR3 nucleotides: TGCGCCAGCACCCAGCGACTAGCGGGGGGCCGCACAGATACGCAGTATTTT.

The V gene is TRBV4-2, the J gene TRBJ2-5, with D uncertain. Trimming took off 4 bases at V and 1 base at J, with 19 bases between the two ends. This CDR3 has 17 amino acids. Germline values: CDR1 LGHNA, CDR2 YNFKEQ. The CDR3: CASSRVNDGRFQETQYF. Here the CDR3 DNA reads TGTGCCAGCAGCCGAGTGAACGACGGGCGCTTCCAAGAGACCCAGTACTTC.

The chain joins TRBV28 to TRBJ2-5; 11 nucleotides line up with TRBD2. Germline loops: CDR1 MDHEN, CDR2 SYDVKM. The CDR3 runs to 16 residues. The V and J ends lost 5 bases and 7 bases, in that order; junction bases with no gene match: 12. The CDR3 loop reads CASSTTGLAGRGTQYF. CDR3 sequence (DNA): TGTGCCAGCAGTACTACCGGACTAGCGGGTAGAGGGACCCAGTACTTC.

In its sample, this clonotype was seen a few times. The genes are TRBV4-1 and TRBJ2-7; 7 nucleotides agree with TRBD1. After removal of 7 bases from V and 7 bases from J, the junction contained 13 bases not matched to a gene. Germline V CDR1 and CDR2: MGHRA, YSYEKL. The CDR3 has 14 amino acids. The CDR3 DNA reads as TGCGCCAGCAACACGCGAAGGGGGCCGGGGGAGCAGTACTTC. Amino acids: CASNTRRGPGEQYF.

The chain combines TRBV6-5 with TRBJ2-1, with TRBD1 identical over 7 bases. Germline trimming cut 2 bases from V and 6 bases from J; bases unmatched to any gene: 7. Looked up from germline, CDR1 is MNHEY and CDR2 is SVGAGI. This CDR3 comprises 15 residues. DNA for the CDR3: TGTGCCAGCAGTTACGAGGGGGCGATCACCAATGAGCAGTTCTTC. As protein: CASSYEGAITNEQFF.

In this sample, this clonotype turned up a few times. This chain joins TRBV7-2 and TRBJ1-5, with 12 bases identical to TRBD1. The CDR3 is 14 amino acids. V shed 5 bases and J 11 bases; nucleotides not matched to a gene: 7. Germline V gene sequence: CDR1 SGHTA, CDR2 FQGNSA. Here the CDR3 reads CASSPGTGGWSQHF. The CDR3 DNA sequence: TGTGCCAGCAGCCCAGGGACAGGGGGCTGGTCCCAGCATTTT.

This clonotype has just a few counts. The chain combines TRBV4-1 with TRBJ2-1; 14 bases match TRBD2. The germline V gene encodes CDR1 MGHRA and CDR2 YSYEKL. Unmatched junction bases numbered 3, after V lost 0 bases and J lost 2 bases. The CDR3 has 18 residues. The CDR3 DNA reads as TGCGCCAGCAGCCAAGAAGAGACTAGCGGGGGGGCCTACAATGAGCAGTTCTTC. Protein product: CASSQEETSGGAYNEQFF.

This clonotype was counted a few times. The V and J genes are TRBV6-4 and TRBJ2-1; 8 nucleotides match TRBD2. With 3 bases clipped from V and 4 bases from J, the junction kept 8 bases outside the gene matches. CDR1 MRHNA and CDR2 SNTAGT come from the germline V gene. This CDR3 contains 16 residues. The CDR3 loop reads CASSERPAGAYNEQFF. The CDR3, as DNA: TGTGCCAGCAGTGAAAGACCAGCGGGGGCTTACAATGAGCAGTTCTTC.

This clonotype was detected many times. Sequence at one end of the junction differs from germline and may be a read error. J is TRBJ2-6 and V is TRBV5-1; D is tentatively TRBD1 or TRBD2 (6 bases each). Germline V CDR1 and CDR2: SGHRS, YFSETQ. The CDR3 loop spans 15 amino acids. The CDR3 is CASSFGGPGANVLTF. In DNA, the CDR3 is TGTGCCAGCAGTTTTGGGGGGCCTGGGGCCAACGTCCTGACTTTC. The full variable domain, its missing parts supplied by reference TRBV5-1 and TRBJ2-6, is KAGVTQTPRYLIKTRGQQVTLSCSPISGHRSVSWYQQTPGQGLQFLFEYFSETQRNKGNFPGRFSGRQFSNSRSEMNVSTLELGDSALYLCASSFGGPGANVLTFGAGSRLTVL.

Of note for this clonotype: The junction differs from germline at one of its ends, possibly a read error. The chain couples TRBV9 to TRBJ2-1, with 11 bases that match TRBD2. The CDR3 contains 15 residues. Germline-derived CDR1 and CDR2 are SGDLS and YYNGEE. The CDR3, as DNA: TGTGCCAGCAGTTATAGCGGGGGGGCCATGAATGAGCTGTTCTTC. Amino acids: CASSYSGGAMNELFF.

This sequence joins TRBV5-1 and TRBJ1-2; TRBD1 aligns across 8 bases. With V trimmed by 4 bases and J by 2 bases, 7 bases remained unmatched. This CDR3 spans 15 amino acids. The germline gives CDR1 SGHRS, CDR2 YFSETQ. The CDR3 reads CASSLEDRANYGYTF. In DNA, the CDR3 is TGCGCCAGCAGCCTGGAGGACAGGGCCAACTATGGCTACACCTTC.

The chain employs TRBV4-2 and TRBJ1-5; the D gene is possibly TRBD1 (5 bases). The CDR3 contains 15 residues. V shed 0 bases and J shed 3 bases, with 9 bases lying between them. Germline V gene data show CDR1 as LGHNA and CDR2 as YNFKEQ. The DNA of the CDR3 is TGTGCCAGCAGCCAAGAAGGGGCGAACAATCAGCCCCAGCATTTT. Its protein is CASSQEGANNQPQHF.

The table lists this clonotype with a few counts. CDR3 amino acids: CASSQESERVSTDTQYF. As DNA, the CDR3 is TGCGCCAGCAGCCAAGAGAGCGAGAGGGTTAGCACAGATACGCAGTATTTT. This sequence joins TRBV4-3 and TRBJ2-3; D might be TRBD2 (5 bases). Germline CDR1 is LGHNA and CDR2 is YSLEER. Trimming cost V 0 bases and J 0 bases, with 13 bases left between them. The CDR3 extends over 17 amino acids.

Worth noting for this clonotype: Given a much more abundant clone one base away, this may be a read error. V usage is TRBV24-1 and J usage is TRBJ2-7; unclear D gene. Trimming pared 9 bases from V and 2 bases from J, leaving 13 bases between. Germline V gene data show CDR1 as KGHDR and CDR2 as SFDVKD. The CDR3 covers 13 residues. CDR3 nucleotides: TGTGCCACCGAAGAAGATTGCACCTACGAGCAGTACTTC. Translating it yields CATEEDCTYEQYF.

This clonotype was seen once. The genes are TRBV18 and TRBJ2-4, with TRBD1 as a possible D gene (6 bases). V lost 5 bases, J lost 0 bases, and 20 bases lay in between. The CDR3 has 18 residues. The germline V gene encodes CDR1 KGHSH and CDR2 LQKENI. CDR3 sequence reads: CASSLRTDRALAKNIQYF. The DNA for the CDR3 is TGTGCCAGCTCATTAAGGACAGATCGGGCTCTAGCCAAAAACATTCAGTACTTC.

The chain has TRBV6-5 and TRBJ1-2; unclear D gene. Between the trimmed V and J ends, which lost 6 bases and 8 bases, there was a span of 13 bases. The germline V gene has CDR1 MNHEY and CDR2 SVGAGI. The CDR3 spans 12 residues. DNA of the CDR3: TGTGCCAGCAGGAGCTCGGAGAGGGGCTACACCTTC. Translating it yields CASRSSERGYTF.

In this sample, this clonotype turned up a few times. The gene calls are TRBV6-2 or TRBV6-3 and TRBJ1-1; unclear D gene. Trimming took 7 bases from V and 7 from J, leaving 10 bases between them. Germline V gives CDR1 MNHEY, CDR2 SVGEGT. The length of the CDR3 is 11 residues. The CDR3 region has the DNA TGTGCCAGCAAGGAGACGCATGAAGCTTTCTTT. This codes for CASKETHEAFF.